A single T cell receptor (beta chain) is shown here with its context. Its antigen remains unknown. This sample was included in a study of CD8 T cells in ankylosing spondylitis. V shed 4 bases, J shed 10 bases, and the junction held 13 bases outside the gene matches. Germline-derived CDR1 and CDR2 are KGHSH and LQKENI. CDR3 length: 17 residues. Libraries of TCR beta came from quantitative 5'-RACE with molecular barcodes. TCRdb itself ran the 5' RACE reads through MiXCR, one entry per CDR3 protein. The sample includes 470,000 or so distinct CDR3 sequences, roughly a quarter of them seen just once. Study-wide results and limits: Prior work had noted some motif variants in reactive arthritis blood and synovial fluid. Matched synovial fluid from ankylosing spondylitis patients was reported to be enriched for disease-linked clones. Disease-linked clones had a CD8+ phenotype and relatively low frequency in peripheral blood. Roughly eight highly homologous variants made up a TCR beta motif that seemed to typify ankylosing spondylitis blood.

The material sequenced was blood, either unsorted or a sorted T cell fraction (not recorded which). The receptor was isolated from a male donor with ankylosing spondylitis. This chain joins TRBV18 and TRBJ1-6; 10 bases align to TRBD1. The CDR3 DNA reads as TGTGCCAGCTCACAACTAGGGACAGGGGAAGTTGGCTCACCCCTCCACTTT. Translated: CASSQLGTGEVGSPLHF.